This T cell receptor (beta chain) was recovered during a study of blood T cells in healthy people across ages. A second PCR of about 6 to 12 cycles used a sample-barcoded 5' primer and a J-beta primer mix. MiXCR, applied by TCRdb to the 5' RACE reads, yields one record per CDR3 protein. Seen here are about 620,000 distinct CDR3 sequences, approximately 21% observed once, and the top ten hold 3.5% to 4%. In this sample, this clonotype turned up a few times. This TCR was sampled from a man in his 70s in good health. Sequencing was performed on blood.

In DNA, the CDR3 is TGTGCCAGCAGTTACAGCGGGGAAGCTCAGCCCCAGCATTTT. Its translation is CASSYSGEAQPQHF. The chain uses TRBV6-6 and TRBJ1-5, with D hard to call. Germline assignment: CDR1 MNHNY and CDR2 SVGAGI (reference sequence). CDR3 length equals 14 residues. Trimming cost V 2 bases and J 6 bases, with 11 bases left between them.